The 29 T cell receptor beta chains in this list originate from one sample, sequenced in a study of T-cell reconstitution after alpha-beta-depleted transplantation in children. Unique molecular identifiers featured in how the TCRbeta library was prepared. TCRdb re-called the PCR reads through MiXCR, storing one row per CDR3 protein. The sample holds some 200,000 distinct CDR3 sequences, roughly 6.5% seen once. Sequenced material: PBMCs, taken before TCRalphabeta/CD19-depleted stem cell transplant. These receptors originate from a girl under three years old with combined immunodeficiency, due to receive a stem cell transplant.

There are many counts of this clonotype. The chain carries TRBV29-1 and TRBJ1-2; D is uncertain. CDR3 size: 12 residues. Trimming pared 3 bases from V and 8 bases from J, leaving 13 bases between. Germline loops: CDR1 SQVTM, CDR2 ANQGSEA. CDR3 bases: TGCAGCGTTGACGCCGACGGGGTCGGCTACACCTTC. Amino acids: CSVDADGVGYTF.

CDR3 nucleotide sequence: TGTGCCTGGAGATTGCTGGGGACACCCCAAGAGACCCAGTACTTC. Protein: CAWRLLGTPQETQYF. This chain links TRBV30 with TRBJ2-5, with D perhaps TRBD1 (6 bases). The V gene's germline CDR1 is GTSNPN and CDR2 SVGIG (reference sequence). This CDR3 spans 15 amino acids. Trimming shortened V by 3 bases and J by 1 base, and 15 bases separated the two germline ends.

This clonotype was seen at least ten times. CDR3 nucleotides: TGTGCCAGCAGCGTTAGAGGCCACCGAGGGAATGAGCAGTTCTTC. Its protein product is CASSVRGHRGNEQFF. The chain has TRBV9 and TRBJ2-1, with a tentative D call TRBD2 (5 bases). V shed 2 bases and J shed 7 bases, with 16 bases lying between them. The CDR3 has 15 residues. The germline gives CDR1 SGDLS, CDR2 YYNGEE.

This clonotype has at least ten counts. This chain connects TRBV5-1 to TRBJ1-1, with D possibly matching TRBD1 (6 bases). The CDR3 sequence is 13 residues long. Germline V gene lookup returns CDR1 SGHRS and CDR2 YFSETQ. The germline V and J ends were trimmed by 6 bases and 7 bases, with 16 bases remaining between them. The DNA for the CDR3 is TGCGCCAGCATCTGGACAGCACTACTTGAAGCTTTCTTT. As protein: CASIWTALLEAFF. Variable domain in full (rest from reference TRBV5-1 and TRBJ1-1): KAGVTQTPRYLIKTRGQQVTLSCSPISGHRSVSWYQQTPGQGLQFLFEYFSETQRNKGNFPGRFSGRQFSNSRSEMNVSTLELGDSALYLCASIWTALLEAFFGQGTRLTVV.

V gene TRBV24-1 combines with J gene TRBJ2-1; TRBD2 matches 12 bases. V lost 5 bases and J lost 3; bases outside the gene matches: 4. This CDR3 is built from 16 residues. Germline loops: CDR1 KGHDR, CDR2 SFDVKD. The CDR3 nucleotides are TGTGCCACCAGTGCCACTAGCGGGAGGTACTACAATGAGCAGTTCTTC. Translating gives CATSATSGRYYNEQFF.

Many counts were recorded for this clonotype. The chain carries TRBV13 and TRBJ1-1; D might be TRBD1 (5 bases). V was clipped by 5 bases and J by 1 base, with 14 bases between them. This CDR3 is 15 amino acids long. Germline V gene sequence: CDR1 PRHDT, CDR2 FYEKMQ (reference sequence). CDR3 residues: CASSATTGENTEAFF. The CDR3 nucleotides read TGTGCCAGCAGCGCAACGACGGGGGAGAACACTGAAGCTTTCTTT.

This clonotype was found a few times. In DNA, the CDR3 is TGTGCCAGCAGGGGAGGGGGGGAGGGTGAGCAGTTCTTC. Protein sequence: CASRGGGEGEQFF. The rearrangement joins TRBV3-1 to TRBJ2-1, with D possibly TRBD2 on 7 matching bases. The CDR3 length is 13 residues. In germline, CDR1 is LGHDT, CDR2 YNNKEL (reference sequence). V was shortened by 6 bases and J by 9 bases, with 15 bases between the two germline ends.

This clonotype appeared a single time. This rearrangement joins TRBV18 to TRBJ2-5; D perhaps matches TRBD1 (6 bases). V lost 4 bases, J lost 3 bases, and 18 bases lay in between. This CDR3 is 16 amino acids long. CDR1 KGHSH and CDR2 LQKENI come from the germline V gene. DNA of the CDR3: TGTGCCAGCTCACGGCTCACAGGGATCCAAGAAGAGACCCAGTACTTC. This sequence encodes CASSRLTGIQEETQYF.

There are many counts of this clonotype. The chain employs TRBV7-6 and TRBJ2-1; D is possibly TRBD2 (6 bases). The ends were cut back, 1 base at V and 3 bases at J, with 10 bases in the middle. The CDR3 sequence is 15 residues long. Germline V gives CDR1 SGHVS, CDR2 FNYEAQ. CDR3 DNA sequence: TGTGCCAGCAGCTTAGAGGCTAGCGACTACAATGAGCAGTTCTTC. This translates into CASSLEASDYNEQFF.

This clonotype was seen at least ten times. The chain combines TRBV18 with TRBJ2-7; 7 bases match TRBD1. Germline-derived CDR1 and CDR2 are KGHSH and LQKENI. This CDR3 contains 15 residues. V lost 0 bases, J lost 3 bases, and 5 bases stayed unmatched. The CDR3 DNA is TGTGCCAGCTCACCACCGGGACAGCAGTTCTACGAGCAGTACTTC. The encoded protein is CASSPPGQQFYEQYF.

This clonotype was observed many times. The chain recombines TRBV7-6 with TRBJ2-1, with 7 bases fitting TRBD2. Germline CDR1 and CDR2: SGHVS and FNYEAQ. With V trimmed by 6 bases and J by 0 bases, 8 bases remained unmatched. CDR3 size: 16 residues. The chain's CDR3 is CASSYGGGSSYNEQFF. The CDR3 DNA is TGTGCCAGCAGTTACGGCGGGGGAAGCTCCTACAATGAGCAGTTCTTC.

This clonotype has ten or more counts. The chain combines TRBV7-8 with TRBJ2-3; TRBD2 aligns across 10 bases. The CDR3 consists of 16 residues. Germline V CDR1 and CDR2: SGHVS, FQNEAQ. V shed 4 bases, J shed 3 bases, and the junction held 7 bases outside the gene matches. This CDR3 is CASSSSGLARTDTQYF. The CDR3 DNA reads TGTGCCAGCAGCTCCTCGGGACTAGCGAGGACAGATACGCAGTATTTT.

This clonotype was seen at least ten times. The chain has TRBV12-3 or TRBV12-4 and TRBJ2-5, with TRBD2 matching over 7 bases. The CDR3 runs to 16 residues. J gave up 2 bases and V 5 bases, and 11 bases lay outside the gene matches. This CDR3 is CASSPGGGGIQETQYF. CDR3 coding DNA: TGTGCCAGCAGTCCCGGCGGCGGGGGAATACAAGAGACCCAGTACTTC.

This clonotype was seen many times. The genes are TRBV7-9 and TRBJ2-3; D is ambiguous. V was shortened by 3 bases and J by 0 bases, with 7 bases between the two germline ends. Germline V gene sequence: CDR1 SEHNR, CDR2 FQNEAQ (reference sequence). This CDR3 comprises 14 residues. The CDR3 is CASSFFSSTDTQYF. The CDR3 DNA is TGTGCCAGCAGCTTCTTCAGTAGCACAGATACGCAGTATTTT.

As regards this clonotype: A far larger clone is only one base removed, so a read error is likely. The chain is built from TRBV3-1 and TRBJ2-7; no firm D call. The CDR3 spans 11 residues. Germline V gene data show CDR1 as LGHDT and CDR2 as YNNKEL (reference sequence). The V and J ends lost 8 bases and 7 bases respectively, with 12 bases between them. CDR3 protein: CASCLGVEQYF. CDR3 nucleotide sequence: TGTGCCAGCTGTTTAGGCGTAGAGCAGTACTTC.

This clonotype was counted at least ten times. This rearrangement joins TRBV4-2 to TRBJ2-7; possibly TRBD2 for D (6 bases). CDR3 length equals 15 residues. Deletions cut 0 bases from V and 2 bases from J, with 11 bases between. Germline loops: CDR1 LGHNA, CDR2 YNFKEQ. As DNA, the CDR3 is TGTGCCAGCAGCCAAGAAGGGAGGACTCCCTACGAGCAGTACTTC. This codes for CASSQEGRTPYEQYF.

This clonotype was picked up many times. The chain combines TRBV12-3 or TRBV12-4 with TRBJ2-3, with D unclear. V was trimmed by 6 bases and J by 4 bases, leaving 8 bases between them. The CDR3 length is 12 residues. In DNA, the CDR3 is TGTGCCAGCAGCCCTTGGGCAGATACGCAGTATTTT. Translated: CASSPWADTQYF.

The table lists this clonotype with many counts. The V gene is TRBV20-1, the J gene TRBJ2-5; D gene ambiguous. V dropped 0 bases and J dropped 3 bases, with 11 bases sitting between them. Germline-derived CDR1 and CDR2 are DFQATT and SNEGSKA (reference sequence). The CDR3 runs 14 residues. In DNA form, the CDR3 reads TGCAGTGCTAGAGACAGGCCGATTAAAGAGACCCAGTACTTC. Translation gives CSARDRPIKETQYF.

This clonotype was recorded at least ten times. The J gene is TRBJ1-1, the V gene TRBV7-9; TRBD1 might be the D (6 bases). Deletions cut 5 bases from V and 1 base from J, with 11 bases between. Germline CDR1 and CDR2: SEHNR and FQNEAQ (reference sequence). CDR3 size: 14 residues. The CDR3 reads CASSPGRGNTEAFF. CDR3 in DNA: TGTGCCAGCAGCCCAGGCAGGGGGAACACTGAAGCTTTCTTT.

This clonotype was observed a handful of times. This sequence joins TRBV29-1 and TRBJ2-7, with D hard to call. V gave up 4 bases and J gave up 2 bases, with 6 bases separating them. This CDR3 spans 11 amino acids. Germline loops: CDR1 SQVTM, CDR2 ANQGSEA. CDR3 in DNA: TGCAGCGTTGCGGCAGCCTACGAGCAGTACTTC. Its protein is CSVAAAYEQYF.

This clonotype was seen at least ten times. The V gene is TRBV11-2, the J gene TRBJ1-1; 7 nucleotides align to TRBD1. V dropped 4 bases and J dropped 0; count of bases not matched to a gene: 2. This CDR3 is built from 14 residues. Germline loops: CDR1 SGHAT, CDR2 FQNNGV. As DNA, the CDR3 is TGTGCCAGCAGCTCCGGACAGGTGAACACTGAAGCTTTCTTT. This translates into CASSSGQVNTEAFF.

This clonotype was seen repeatedly, ten times or more. The V call is TRBV13, the J call TRBJ2-5; D is ambiguous. The CDR3 runs to 15 residues. V lost 4 bases, J lost 5 bases, and 17 bases lay in between. Germline assignment: CDR1 PRHDT and CDR2 FYEKMQ (reference sequence). The CDR3 DNA reads as TGTGCCAGCAGCTCGGGTGGTGACTTCGGGGAGACCCAGTACTTC. It is translated as CASSSGGDFGETQYF.

This clonotype showed up many times. The chain has TRBV7-2 and TRBJ2-2; D is uncertain. Germline CDR1 reads SGHTA; CDR2 reads FQGNSA. Trimming stripped 1 base from V and 10 bases from J, with 7 bases between. CDR3 length: 12 amino acids. In DNA, the CDR3 is TGTGCCAGCAGCTTAGACCCGATGGAGCTGTTTTTT. It translates to CASSLDPMELFF.

This clonotype was seen a handful of times. The rearrangement links TRBV6-5 to TRBJ1-2; D is perhaps TRBD1 (5 bases). The CDR3 spans 17 residues. The germline CDR1 and CDR2 sequences are MNHEY and SVGAGI. Trimming left V 2 bases short and J 4 bases short, with 20 bases between. The CDR3 loop is CASSYTILGGLTYGYTF. CDR3 coding DNA: TGTGCCAGCAGTTACACAATACTGGGGGGACTCACCTATGGCTACACCTTC.

The sample holds many counts of this clonotype. The genes are TRBV29-1 and TRBJ2-7, with 8 bases fitting TRBD2. CDR3 length: 13 residues. Germline values: CDR1 SQVTM, CDR2 ANQGSEA. Trimming took 4 bases from V and 2 from J; bases not matched to a gene: 4. CDR3 in DNA: TGCAGCGTTGCACTAGCGGTAACCTACGAGCAGTACTTC. It translates to CSVALAVTYEQYF.

The chain is built from TRBV29-1 and TRBJ2-2; weak D call: TRBD1 (5 bases). The CDR3 is 15 amino acids. V was cut by 0 bases and J by 3 bases, with 11 bases left in between. The germline V gene encodes CDR1 SQVTM and CDR2 ANQGSEA. CDR3 coding DNA: TGCAGCGTTGAAGACGGGCAGGGATACACCGGGGAGCTGTTTTTT. The encoded protein is CSVEDGQGYTGELFF.

The rearrangement uses TRBV3-1 and TRBJ2-7; TRBD2 agrees at 7 bases. V was clipped by 2 bases and J by 1 base; unmatched bases: 14. Germline values: CDR1 LGHDT, CDR2 YNNKEL (reference sequence). This CDR3 is built from 18 residues. The CDR3 nucleotides read TGTGCCAGCAGCCAACCCCCTCGGGGGGTCCACTCATCCTACGAGCAGTACTTC. This translates into CASSQPPRGVHSSYEQYF.

This clonotype has a count of ten or more. The chain uses TRBV20-1 and TRBJ2-7; TRBD2 aligns across 9 bases. J was trimmed by 3 bases and V by 0 bases; bases with no gene match: 9. Per germline, CDR1 DFQATT and CDR2 SNEGSKA (reference sequence). The CDR3 contains 16 residues. CDR3 protein: CSAREASGTFFYEQYF. The DNA for the CDR3 is TGCAGTGCTAGAGAAGCTAGCGGGACCTTTTTCTACGAGCAGTACTTC.

This clonotype was seen many times. The chain employs TRBV5-1 and TRBJ2-7; D possibly corresponds to TRBD2 (5 bases). Trimming cost V 4 bases and J 7 bases, with 12 bases left between them. Germline loops: CDR1 SGHRS, CDR2 YFSETQ. CDR3 length: 12 residues. The CDR3 sequence: CASSPRGLEQYF. CDR3 in DNA: TGCGCCAGCAGCCCCCGGGGTTTGGAGCAGTACTTC.